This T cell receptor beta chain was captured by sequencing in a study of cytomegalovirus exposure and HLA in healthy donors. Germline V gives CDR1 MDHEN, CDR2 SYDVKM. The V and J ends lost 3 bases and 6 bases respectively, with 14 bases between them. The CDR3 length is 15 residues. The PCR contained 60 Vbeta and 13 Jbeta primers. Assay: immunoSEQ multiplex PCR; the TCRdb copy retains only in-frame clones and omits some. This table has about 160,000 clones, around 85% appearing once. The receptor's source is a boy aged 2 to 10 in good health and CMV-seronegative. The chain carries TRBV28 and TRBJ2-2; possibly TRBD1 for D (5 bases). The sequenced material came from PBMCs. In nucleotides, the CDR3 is TGTGCCAGCAGTTTGGGGCAGGGTGTTCCCGGGGAGCTGTTTTTT. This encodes CASSLGQGVPGELFF.